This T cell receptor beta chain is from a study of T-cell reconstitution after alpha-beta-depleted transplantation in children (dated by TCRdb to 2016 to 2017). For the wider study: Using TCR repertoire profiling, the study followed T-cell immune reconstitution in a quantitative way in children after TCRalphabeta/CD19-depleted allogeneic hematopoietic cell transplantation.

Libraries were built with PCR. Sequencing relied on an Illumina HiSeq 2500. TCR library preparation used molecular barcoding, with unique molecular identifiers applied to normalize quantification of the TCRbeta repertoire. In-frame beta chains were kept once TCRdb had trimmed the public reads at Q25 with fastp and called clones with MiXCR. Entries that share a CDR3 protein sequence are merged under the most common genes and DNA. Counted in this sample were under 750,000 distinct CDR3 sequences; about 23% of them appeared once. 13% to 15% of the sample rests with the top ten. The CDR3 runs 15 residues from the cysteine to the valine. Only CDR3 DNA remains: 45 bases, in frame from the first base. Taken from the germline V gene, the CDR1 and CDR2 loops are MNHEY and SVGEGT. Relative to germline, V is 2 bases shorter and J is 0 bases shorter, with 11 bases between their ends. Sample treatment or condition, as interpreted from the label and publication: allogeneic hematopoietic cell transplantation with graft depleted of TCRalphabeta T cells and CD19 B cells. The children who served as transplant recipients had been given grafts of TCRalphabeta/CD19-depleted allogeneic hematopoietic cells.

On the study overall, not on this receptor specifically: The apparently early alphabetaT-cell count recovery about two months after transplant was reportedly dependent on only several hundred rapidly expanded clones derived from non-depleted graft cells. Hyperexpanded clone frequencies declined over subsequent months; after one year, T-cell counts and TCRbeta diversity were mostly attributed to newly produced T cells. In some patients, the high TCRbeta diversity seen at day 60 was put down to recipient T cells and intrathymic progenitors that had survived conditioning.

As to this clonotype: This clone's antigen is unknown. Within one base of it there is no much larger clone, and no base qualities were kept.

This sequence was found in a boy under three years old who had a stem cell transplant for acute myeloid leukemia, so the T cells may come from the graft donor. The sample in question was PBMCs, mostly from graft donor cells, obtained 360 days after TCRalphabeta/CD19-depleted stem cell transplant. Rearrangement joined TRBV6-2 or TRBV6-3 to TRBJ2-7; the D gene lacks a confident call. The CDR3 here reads CASSYMGFSSYEQYV. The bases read TGTGCCAGCAGTTACATGGGGTTTAGCTCCTACGAGCAGTACGTC.